These T cell receptor beta chains were read from a single sample in a study of blood T cell repertoires in COVID-19. TCRdb keeps only in-frame clones here, not all; method: immunoSEQ multiplex PCR. The sample lists roughly 220,000 clones; around 90% were seen once. Sequenced material: PBMCs or T cells enriched from blood (not recorded which). Receptors originate from a woman aged 45 to 65 with acute COVID-19. The CDR3 runs from the conserved cysteine through the conserved F or W. A D gene is named only where the DNA matches it firmly. Clone size appears in some rows only: once, few, many, or a class for an expanded clone.

j_gene | abundance | v_gene | d_gene | CDR3aa | CDR3nt
TRBJ1-1 | . | TRBV25-1 | . | CASRQLNTEAFF | TGTGCCAGTAGACAACTGAACACTGAAGCTTTCTTT
TRBJ1-2 | . | TRBV10-3 | . | CAISDADSYGYTF | TGTGCCATCAGTGACGCAGACAGCTATGGCTACACCTTC
TRBJ1-4 | . | TRBV18 | . | CASSPETVLGEKLFF | TGTGCCAGCTCACCCGAGACAGTTCTGGGGGAAAAACTGTTTTTT
TRBJ1-2 | . | TRBV10-2 | . | CASSEGGSGYTF | TGCGCCAGCAGTGAAGGGGGTTCTGGCTACACCTTC
TRBJ1-5 | . | TRBV4-1 | TRBD1 | CASTLSTGSNQPQHF | TGCGCCAGCACCCTGTCGACAGGGAGCAATCAGCCCCAGCATTTT
TRBJ2-1 | . | TRBV9 | TRBD2 | CASSVALAGVNEQFF | TGTGCCAGCAGCGTAGCATTAGCGGGAGTGAATGAGCAGTTCTTC
TRBJ2-7 | . | TRBV27 | . | CASGFHEQYF | TGTGCCAGCGGCTTTCACGAGCAGTACTTC
TRBJ2-7 | . | TRBV5-1 | TRBD2 | CASSSTGTSGRGDYEQYF | TGCGCCAGCAGCTCTACCGGGACTAGCGGGAGGGGGGACTACGAGCAGTACTTC
TRBJ2-7 | . | TRBV4-3 | TRBD2 | CASSQAGGFAYEQYF | TGCGCCAGCAGCCAAGCGGGGGGGTTTGCCTACGAGCAGTACTTC
TRBJ1-6 | few | TRBV25-1 | . | CASGRGGNNSPLHF | TGTGCCAGCGGGCGGGGGGGGAATAATTCACCCCTCCACTTT
TRBJ2-1 | . | TRBV15 | TRBD2 | CATSSSGSWGNEQFF | TGTGCCACCAGCAGTAGCGGGAGCTGGGGCAATGAGCAGTTCTTC
TRBJ2-1 | . | TRBV6-2/TRBV6-3 | TRBD2 | CASSASGRTTEQFF | TGTGCCAGCAGTGCCAGCGGGAGAACCACTGAGCAGTTCTTC
TRBJ1-1 | . | TRBV19 | TRBD1 | CASSPSGGLRGKAFF | TGTGCCAGTAGTCCGTCAGGGGGCCTCCGGGGAAAAGCTTTCTTT
TRBJ2-3 | once | TRBV30 | . | CAWSTPGTDTQYF | TGTGCCTGGAGTACGCCAGGGACAGATACGCAGTATTTT
TRBJ1-6 | . | TRBV4-3 | TRBD1 | CASSAGTGPGSPLHF | TGCGCCAGCAGCGCCGGGACAGGGCCAGGCTCACCCCTCCACTTT
TRBJ2-7 | once | TRBV2 | . | CASSESRGIEQYF | TGTGCCAGCAGTGAGTCACGGGGGATCGAGCAGTACTTC
TRBJ2-2 | . | TRBV28 | . | CASSPPDLSNTGELFF | TGTGCCAGCAGTCCCCCCGACTTGTCGAACACCGGGGAGCTGTTTTTT
TRBJ2-7 | . | TRBV14 | TRBD1 | CASSEPGQTIYEQYF | TGTGCCAGCAGCGAACCGGGACAGACGATCTACGAGCAGTACTTC
TRBJ1-5 | . | TRBV19 | . | CASTGSRNQPQHF | TGTGCCTCAACAGGGAGCCGCAATCAGCCCCAGCATTTT
TRBJ2-7 | . | TRBV27 | TRBD1 | CASSSDRGPYEQYF | TGTGCCAGCAGTTCGGACAGGGGGCCTTACGAGCAGTACTTC
TRBJ2-7 | . | TRBV11-2 | TRBD1 | CASSLDPRGLLEQYF | TGTGCCAGCAGCTTAGATCCCAGGGGGCTGTTAGAGCAGTACTTC
TRBJ1-1 | . | TRBV19 | . | CASSTQQGSEAFF | TGTGCCAGTAGTACACAACAGGGATCAGAAGCTTTCTTT
TRBJ2-7 | . | TRBV15 | . | CATSRAGGEQYF | TGTGCCACCAGCAGAGCCGGGGGAGAGCAGTACTTC
TRBJ1-5 | . | TRBV7-9 | . | CASSLNGDNQPQHF | TGTGCCAGCAGCTTAAACGGGGACAATCAGCCCCAGCATTTT
TRBJ2-1 | . | TRBV5-1 | TRBD1 | CASSPRGDRANEQFF | TGCGCCAGCAGCCCACGGGGGGACAGGGCAAATGAGCAGTTCTTC
TRBJ1-3 | . | TRBV7-9 | . | CASSLQQGFSGNTIYF | TGTGCCAGCAGCTTACAGCAGGGGTTCTCTGGAAACACCATATATTTT
TRBJ2-7 | . | TRBV28 | TRBD1 | CATCHPGTGWPQYF | TGTGCCACCTGCCACCCCGGGACAGGATGGCCGCAGTACTTC
TRBJ2-3 | . | TRBV3-1/TRBV3-2 | TRBD2 | CASSQDPFLGGRSTDTQYF | TGTGCCAGCAGCCAAGACCCTTTCCTGGGCGGGAGAAGCACAGATACGCAGTATTTT
TRBJ2-7 | . | TRBV11-1 | TRBD2 | CASSISGGTYEQYF | TGTGCCAGCAGTATCTCGGGAGGTACCTACGAGCAGTACTTC
TRBJ2-7 | . | TRBV4-3 | . | CASSQDPPRVHEQYF | TGCGCCAGCAGCCAAGACCCGCCACGGGTGCACGAGCAGTACTTC
TRBJ2-7 | . | TRBV28 | . | CASSLGGSPYEQYF | TGTGCCAGCAGTTTGGGGGGTTCCCCCTACGAGCAGTACTTC
TRBJ1-6 | few | TRBV27 | TRBD1 | CASSLRQGNNSPLHF | TGTGCCAGCAGTCTCCGACAGGGAAATAATTCACCCCTCCACTTT
TRBJ2-6 | . | TRBV30 | TRBD1 | CAWSRQGSRSGANVLTF | TGTGCCTGGAGTCGACAGGGCAGCAGGTCGGGGGCCAACGTCCTGACTTTC
TRBJ2-7 | few | TRBV5-4 | TRBD2 | CASSLELAGVAYEQYF | TGTGCCAGCAGCTTGGAGTTGGCGGGAGTGGCCTACGAGCAGTACTTC
TRBJ1-2 | . | TRBV7-3 | TRBD1 | CASSQEPGGGGYTF | TGTGCCAGCAGCCAGGAACCAGGGGGCGGTGGCTACACCTTC
TRBJ2-7 | . | TRBV21-1 | . | CASSGFGGYEQYF | TGTGCCAGCAGTGGATTCGGGGGCTACGAGCAGTACTTC
TRBJ2-7 | . | TRBV27 | . | CASSYRAFYEQYF | TGTGCCAGCAGTTACAGGGCGTTCTACGAGCAGTACTTC
TRBJ2-1 | . | TRBV27 | TRBD2 | CASSPRSGDYNEQFF | TGTGCCAGCAGTCCTCGGAGCGGGGATTACAATGAGCAGTTCTTC
TRBJ2-1 | . | TRBV7-8 | TRBD2 | CASSPHSRTRENEQFF | TGTGCCAGCAGCCCACACTCACGGACTAGGGAGAATGAGCAGTTCTTC
TRBJ2-3 | . | TRBV9 | TRBD2 | CASSPTPWSSSGDTQYF | TGTGCCAGCAGCCCAACCCCATGGTCCTCTAGCGGAGATACGCAGTATTTT
TRBJ1-1 | . | TRBV5-1 | . | CASSLAMDRLNTEAFF | TGCGCCAGCAGCTTGGCCATGGACAGATTGAACACTGAAGCTTTCTTT
TRBJ1-5 | . | TRBV4-2 | . | CASSQDAGDYSNQPQHF | TGTGCCAGCAGCCAAGACGCAGGGGACTATAGCAATCAGCCCCAGCATTTT
TRBJ2-5 | . | TRBV12-5 | . | CASGLSSVQETQYF | TGTGCTAGTGGTTTGAGTAGCGTTCAAGAGACCCAGTACTTC
TRBJ2-2 | . | TRBV7-3 | . | CASSFGASSGELFF | TGTGCCAGCAGCTTCGGCGCTAGCTCGGGGGAGCTGTTTTTT
TRBJ2-3 | . | TRBV7-8 | TRBD2 | CASSPPRAGTRTDTQYF | TGTGCCAGCAGCCCCCCTAGAGCGGGGACTAGGACAGATACGCAGTATTTT
TRBJ2-7 | . | TRBV19 | . | CASSSRSGEQYF | TGTGCCAGTAGTTCCCGGTCGGGCGAGCAGTACTTC
TRBJ2-7 | . | TRBV27 | . | CASSLGQASYEQYF | TGTGCCAGCAGTTTAGGCCAGGCCTCCTACGAGCAGTACTTC
TRBJ2-1 | . | TRBV7-2 | . | CASSHTRSREQFF | TGTGCCAGCAGCCATACTAGAAGCCGTGAGCAGTTCTTC
TRBJ1-6 | . | TRBV28 | . | CASTPRANSPLHF | TGTGCCAGCACCCCCAGGGCGAATTCACCCCTCCACTTT
TRBJ2-5 | . | TRBV7-9 | . | CASSLASFERMYQETQYF | TGTGCCAGCAGCTTAGCCTCGTTTGAGCGGATGTACCAAGAGACCCAGTACTTC
TRBJ1-6 | . | TRBV30 | . | CAWSVPGGRSPLHF | TGTGCCTGGAGTGTACCGGGGGGACGGTCACCCCTCCACTTT
TRBJ2-7 | . | TRBV7-3 | . | CAPWEARALGIPF | TGTGCCCCCTGGGAGGCCCGGGCCCTGGGGATACCCTTC
TRBJ2-1 | . | TRBV21-1 | . | CASSTETGASYNEQFF | TGTGCCAGCAGCACGGAGACAGGGGCCTCCTACAATGAGCAGTTCTTC
TRBJ1-2 | . | TRBV28 | . | CASSLSGSQGGMNYGYTF | TGTGCCAGCAGTTTATCCGGATCGCAAGGGGGAATGAACTATGGCTACACCTTC